The clone carrying this TCR beta chain has only one observation. Per germline, CDR1 SGHTA and CDR2 FQGNSA. Trimming took 5 bases from V and 7 from J; bases not matched to a gene: 4. This CDR3 region has 13 residues. Sequencing was performed with immunoSEQ multiplex PCR; in TCRdb, only in-frame clones are kept and a portion is missing. The profile shows more than 85,000 clones, 80% to 90% of them singletons. The data were taken from a study of T cell responses to AZD1222 COVID-19 vaccine. The V call is TRBV7-2, the J call TRBJ1-2; 10 bases match TRBD1. The TCR comes from an adult who received the AZD1222 COVID-19 vaccine. The sample was peripheral blood, taken 28 days after the second AZD1222 dose. This CDR3 is CASSTGTGVGYTF. CDR3 sequence (DNA): TGTGCCAGCAGCACCGGGACAGGGGTTGGCTACACCTTC.